This is a list of T cell receptor beta chains from one sample in a study of CD4 and CD8 cells across lung adenocarcinoma regions. TCRdb reprocessed the PCR reads via MiXCR and lists one record per CDR3 protein. The sample lists some 20,000 distinct CDR3 sequences, less than 65% occurring once. Specimen: CD8+ T cells from the center of a lung tumor. The receptors here all came from a female donor with lung adenocarcinoma. The CD4 and CD8 labels of this study may be unreliable. The CDR3 runs from the conserved cysteine through the conserved F or W. A D gene is named only where the DNA matches it firmly. Only part of the rows carry a size: once, few, many, or a class if the clone is expanded.

v_gene	abundance	d_gene	j_gene	CDR3aa	CDR3nt
TRBV14	.	.	TRBJ2-6	CASSPLPGASSGANVLSF	TGTGCCAGCAGCCCCCTCCCGGGGGCGAGCTCTGGGGCCAACGTCCTGTCCTTC
TRBV9	.	.	TRBJ2-3	CASSPRAGTDTQYF	TGTGCCAGCAGCCCTCGGGCGGGCACAGATACGCAGTATTTT
TRBV12-3/TRBV12-4	few	.	TRBJ2-7	CASSLVGWTYEQYF	TGTGCCAGCAGCCTAGTAGGGTGGACCTACGAGCAGTACTTC
TRBV14	many	TRBD2	TRBJ2-3	CASSQGMGLAGGSTDTQYF	TGTGCCAGCAGCCAAGGGATGGGACTAGCGGGAGGAAGCACAGATACGCAGTATTTT
TRBV4-1	.	.	TRBJ2-1	CASSQGGGGPSYNEQFF	TGCGCCAGCAGCCAAGGAGGGGGGGGGCCCTCCTACAATGAGCAGTTCTTC
TRBV7-8	many	TRBD1	TRBJ1-1	CASSTRQGWGTEAFF	TGTGCCAGCAGCACCCGACAGGGTTGGGGCACTGAAGCTTTCTTT
TRBV7-2	few	TRBD1	TRBJ1-1	CASSLDRDRAAFF	TGTGCCAGCAGCTTAGATAGGGACAGGGCGGCTTTCTTT
TRBV10-1	.	.	TRBJ2-3	CATGGGDKDTQYF	TGCGCCACCGGAGGGGGAGACAAAGATACGCAGTATTTC
TRBV10-2	once	TRBD2	TRBJ2-5	CAGSGSGGGDTQYF	TGCGCGGGCAGCGGGAGCGGGGGGGGGGATACCCAGTACTTC
TRBV10-3	many	TRBD2	TRBJ2-6	CAISRGAGANVLTF	TGTGCCATCAGCCGGGGGGCTGGGGCCAACGTCCTGACTTTC
TRBV11-2	.	.	TRBJ2-2	CASSLEKINTGELFF	TGTGCCAGCAGCTTGGAGAAGATCAACACCGGGGAGCTGTTTTTT
TRBV6-1	.	.	TRBJ2-3	CASSGLAGSTDTQFF	TGTGCCAGCAGCGGACTGGCGGGAAGCACCGATACGCAGTTTTTT
TRBV6-5	.	TRBD2	TRBJ2-1	CASSYSLRGLNNEQFF	TGTGCCAGCAGTTACTCGTTGCGGGGGTTGAACAATGAGCAGTTCTTC
TRBV10-3	few	TRBD1	TRBJ1-2	CAIRQWDRVGYTF	TGTGCCATCCGACAATGGGACAGGGTTGGCTACACCTTC
TRBV5-6	.	.	TRBJ1-2	CASTSAGANYGYTF	TGTGCCAGCACCTCGGCAGGAGCTAACTATGGCTACACCTTC
TRBV6-1	.	.	TRBJ2-3	CASRGLRAKDMQYF	TGTGCCAGCAGGGGGCTGAGAGCCAAAGACATGCAGTATTTT
TRBV6-5	.	TRBD2	TRBJ2-6	CASSYGGDGANVLTF	TGTGCCAGCAGTTACGGGGGGGATGGGGCCAACGTCCTGACTTTC
TRBV10-3	.	TRBD2	TRBJ2-7	CASFSGSQDTQYF	TGTGCCTCCTTTAGCGGGAGCCAAGATACGCAGTACTTC
TRBV6-1	once	.	TRBJ2-3	CASSEGAGDPDTQYF	TGTGCCAGCAGTGAAGGGGCCGGAGACCCAGATACGCAGTATTTT
TRBV27	.	.	TRBJ2-5	CASSAHETQYF	TGTGCCAGCAGTGCGCACGAGACCCAGTACTTC
TRBV9	few	TRBD2	TRBJ2-1	CASSPTSGGGYNEQFF	TGTGCCAGCAGCCCAACTAGCGGGGGGGGCTACAATGAGCAGTTCTTC
TRBV5-1	.	TRBD1	TRBJ2-3	CASSGTGNADTQYF	TGCGCCAGCAGCGGGACAGGGAACGCAGATACGCAGTATTTT
TRBV7-7	.	.	TRBJ2-1	CASSLAGSSGEQFF	TGTGCCAGCAGCTTAGCAGGTTCCTCGGGTGAGCAGTTCTTC
TRBV12-3/TRBV12-4	many	.	TRBJ2-1	CASSRSGTRYNEQFF	TGTGCCAGCAGTCGCTCCGGGACCCGATACAATGAGCAGTTCTTC
TRBV6-1	.	.	TRBJ2-3	CASRKGLGRDTQYF	TGTGCCAGCAGGAAAGGGTTGGGCCGGGATACGCAGTATTTT
TRBV12-3/TRBV12-4	.	.	TRBJ2-2	CASSYAPGELFF	TGTGCCAGCAGTTACGCCCCCGGGGAGCTGTTTTTT
TRBV30	.	.	TRBJ1-2	CAWSIDHLYGYTF	TGTGCCTGGAGTATCGATCACCTCTATGGCTACACCTTC
TRBV27	.	TRBD1	TRBJ2-1	CASSFWTGVRVNEQFF	TGTGCCAGCAGTTTTTGGACAGGGGTGCGAGTTAATGAGCAGTTCTTC
TRBV6-1	.	TRBD1	TRBJ2-5	CASSADRGETQYF	TGTGCCAGCAGTGCGGACAGGGGAGAGACCCAGTACTTC
TRBV12-3/TRBV12-4	.	TRBD2	TRBJ2-5	CASKGSGRETQYF	TGTGCCAGCAAGGGTAGCGGGAGGGAGACCCAGTACTTC
TRBV6-1	many	.	TRBJ2-1	CASSGRIYNEQFF	TGTGCCAGCAGTGGGCGAATCTACAATGAGCAGTTCTTC
TRBV6-5	.	TRBD1	TRBJ2-5	CASSHYRGPILMAETQYF	TGTGCCAGCAGTCACTACAGGGGTCCTATATTAATGGCGGAGACCCAGTACTTC
TRBV4-1	few	.	TRBJ2-4	CASSQKDGAWNEQYF	TGCGCCAGCAGCCAAAAAGACGGGGCTTGGAATGAGCAGTACTTC
TRBV6-1	.	.	TRBJ2-1	CGSLSLGADEQFF	TGTGGCAGCCTGAGTCTGGGCGCAGATGAGCAGTTCTTC
TRBV10-1	.	.	TRBJ2-5	CARGEGGRDKDTQYF	TGCGCCAGGGGGGAGGGGGGCCGGGACAAAGATACGCAGTACTTC
TRBV6-1	.	TRBD2	TRBJ2-1	CASSEWGGGYNEQFF	TGTGCCAGCAGTGAATGGGGGGGGGGTTACAATGAGCAGTTCTTC
TRBV6-1	.	.	TRBJ1-6	CASSLGISYEQHF	TGTGCCAGCAGCTTGGGGATTTCCTACGAGCAGCACTTT
TRBV6-1	.	TRBD1	TRBJ2-2	CASSVRGGANTGALYF	TGTGCCAGCAGTGTGCGAGGGGGCGCGAACACAGGGGCGCTGTATTTT
TRBV3-1	few	TRBD2	TRBJ2-4	CASRGGGAAKNIQYF	TGTGCCAGCAGGGGCGGGGGGGCGGCCAAAAACATTCAGTACTTC
TRBV27	many	.	TRBJ2-1	CASSPGFGHNEQFF	TGTGCCAGCAGCCCCGGATTCGGTCACAATGAGCAGTTCTTC
TRBV6-1	.	.	TRBJ2-3	CGGTRVRAKGMQYF	TGTGGCGGCACGAGGGTGAGAGCCAAGGGCATGCAGTATTTT
TRBV6-1	.	.	TRBJ2-3	CASQGSGSTDTQYF	TGTGCCAGCCAGGGTAGCGGTAGCACAGATACGCAGTATTTC
TRBV6-1	few	.	TRBJ1-1	CASTRLGGEAFF	TGTGCCAGCACCCGACTTGGGGGTGAAGCTTTCTTT
TRBV27	medium-sized	TRBD1	TRBJ2-7	CASSVTGTGAYEQYF	TGTGCCAGCAGTGTCACCGGGACAGGGGCCTACGAGCAGTACTTC
TRBV6-5	.	TRBD1	TRBJ2-1	CASSSGQGGTYNEQFF	TGTGCCAGCAGTTCCGGACAGGGTGGGACCTACAATGAGCAGTTCTTC
TRBV7-7	.	TRBD2	TRBJ2-5	CASSWPWEGRKALSF	TGTGCTAGCAGCTGGCCGTGGGAGGGGAGAAAGGCCCTGTCTTTC
TRBV6-5	once	TRBD2	TRBJ2-5	CASSYGGGLETQYF	TGTGCCAGCAGTTATGGCGGGGGTCTGGAGACCCAGTACTTC
TRBV6-4	few	.	TRBJ2-1	CASSVGGGTYNEQFF	TGTGCCAGCAGTGTCGGCGGGGGCACCTACAATGAGCAGTTCTTC
TRBV6-1	.	TRBD2	TRBJ2-4	CASTPSGGFGEQYF	TGTGCCAGCACCCCTAGCGGGGGCTTCGGGGAGCAGTACTTC
TRBV7-8	.	.	TRBJ2-5	CASSPGQRTETQYF	TGTGCCAGCAGCCCAGGACAGAGAACAGAGACCCAGTACTTC
TRBV10-3	.	.	TRBJ2-3	CAMGRQAGNTGTQFF	TGTGCCATGGGCCGACAGGCTGGAAACACAGGTACGCAGTTTTTT